These 29 T cell receptor beta chains originate from one sample sequenced in a study of OX40 agonist ivuxolimab in advanced cancers. TCRdb's copy holds only in-frame clones and misses some; the assay was immunoSEQ multiplex PCR. The table has over 80,000 clones, just over 90% seen once. The input for sequencing was CD4+ or CD8+ T cells sorted from blood, taken in a trial of the OX40 agonist ivuxolimab. These receptor sequences come from an adult with an advanced solid tumor such as melanoma, head and neck, liver or kidney cancer.

This clone was recorded only once. This chain uses TRBV2 with TRBJ2-5; 12 bases are shared with TRBD2. The germline gives CDR1 SNHLY, CDR2 FYNNEI. V trimming: 4 bases; J trimming: 2 bases; junction bases outside the gene matches: 2. This CDR3 is built from 15 residues. CDR3: CASSGLAGVQETQYF. The DNA of the CDR3 is TGTGCCAGCAGTGGACTAGCGGGAGTTCAAGAGACCCAGTACTTC.

The chain recombines TRBV28 with TRBJ2-3, with TRBD1 identical over 7 bases. CDR1 MDHEN and CDR2 SYDVKM come from the germline V gene. V was clipped by 7 bases and J by 1 base; unmatched bases: 5. The CDR3 extends over 14 amino acids. In DNA, the CDR3 is TGTGCCAGCACCAAGGGGGCCGGCACAGATACGCAGTATTTT. Residues: CASTKGAGTDTQYF.

The rearrangement links TRBV7-3 to TRBJ2-5; no firm D call. Trimming left V 3 bases short and J 5 bases short, with 10 bases between. CDR1 and CDR2 from the germline V gene are SGHTA and FQGTGA. There are 13 residues in the CDR3. The CDR3 spells CASSFSRWETQYF. CDR3 DNA: TGTGCCAGCAGCTTCAGTAGGTGGGAGACCCAGTACTTC.

CDR3 in amino acids: CASSSPGTGDEKLFF. CDR3 DNA: TGTGCCAGTAGTTCACCCGGGACAGGGGATGAAAAACTGTTTTTT. This rearrangement joins TRBV19 to TRBJ1-4; 10 bases agree with TRBD1. Germline values: CDR1 LNHDA, CDR2 SQIVND (reference sequence). V gave up 5 bases and J gave up 6 bases; unmatched junction bases: 6. The length of the CDR3 is 15 residues.

The chain uses TRBV6-1 and TRBJ2-5; no definite D call. Trimming shortened V by 0 bases and J by 5 bases, and 10 bases separated the two germline ends. The CDR3 length is 14 residues. Germline values: CDR1 MNHNS, CDR2 SASEGT. CDR3 loop: CASSEAGSKETQYF. CDR3 DNA: TGTGCCAGCAGTGAAGCGGGATCTAAGGAGACCCAGTACTTC.

The V call is TRBV5-1, the J call TRBJ2-3; 8 nucleotides align to TRBD1. CDR1 is SGHRS and CDR2 is YFSETQ in the germline V gene. Trimming took 7 bases from V and 4 from J; bases not matched to a gene: 8. This CDR3 has 14 residues. The DNA of the CDR3 is TGCGCCAGCTGGGACAGGAGTAGGCCAGATACGCAGTATTTT. Translation: CASWDRSRPDTQYF.

In this sample, this clone turned up once. This chain connects TRBV5-3 to TRBJ2-5, with 12 positions matching TRBD2. TRBV5-3 is treated as an ORF (open reading frame) with a function not yet certain. V lost 1 base and J lost 1; bases outside the gene matches: 23. The CDR3 loop spans 23 amino acids. The CDR3 loop is CARSLKANPVTLAGGPVQETQYF. DNA for the CDR3: TGTGCCAGAAGCTTGAAAGCTAACCCCGTAACACTAGCGGGGGGCCCCGTCCAAGAGACCCAGTACTTC.

This sequence joins TRBV6-5 and TRBJ1-3, with TRBD1 as a possible D gene (6 bases). V lost 7 bases and J 0 bases, leaving 13 bases between the germline ends. This CDR3 comprises 15 residues. Germline V gene data show CDR1 as MNHEY and CDR2 as SVGAGI. The CDR3 DNA follows: TGTGCCAGCAAAGGACAGTCTAACTCTGGAAACACCATATATTTT. Amino acid sequence: CASKGQSNSGNTIYF.

The chain links TRBV18 to TRBJ1-2; the D gene is possibly TRBD1 (5 bases). Germline lookup yields CDR1 KGHSH and CDR2 LQKENI. This CDR3 contains 16 residues. The V gene lost 5 bases and the J gene lost 6 bases, with 22 bases spanning the gap. CDR3 nucleotides: TGTGCCAGCTCATCTCGTCAAGGTGGGGGAGTAGATGGCTACACCTTC. It specifies CASSSRQGGGVDGYTF.

The chain couples TRBV5-1 to TRBJ2-1, with 9 nucleotides matching TRBD1. In germline, CDR1 is SGHRS, CDR2 YFSETQ. The CDR3 spans 14 residues. The J segment lost 3 bases and the V segment lost 7 bases, leaving 5 bases of the junction unmatched. The DNA of the CDR3 is TGCGCCAGCTATACAGGGGGCGGCTACAATGAGCAGTTCTTC. Its protein is CASYTGGGYNEQFF.

V is TRBV2 and J is TRBJ2-3; perhaps TRBD2 as D (7 bases). The CDR3 runs to 14 residues. The V gene's germline CDR1 is SNHLY and CDR2 FYNNEI. Deletions cut 9 bases from V and 0 bases from J, with 13 bases between. CDR3 sequence: CARGRGLSTDTQYF. The CDR3 bases are TGTGCCAGAGGGCGGGGGCTGAGCACAGATACGCAGTATTTT.

This chain links TRBV6-5 with TRBJ1-1; D gene ambiguous. Germline CDR1 reads MNHEY; CDR2 reads SVGAGI. Trimming took 5 bases from V and 4 from J, leaving 14 bases between them. This CDR3 contains 14 residues. In nucleotides, the CDR3 is TGTGCCAGCAGTACGAACCTTCGACGCACTGAAGCTTTCTTT. This codes for CASSTNLRRTEAFF.

This sequence joins TRBV9 and TRBJ2-3; 8 positions match TRBD2. CDR1 is SGDLS and CDR2 is YYNGEE in the germline V gene. This CDR3 is built from 16 residues. With 4 bases clipped from V and 3 bases from J, the junction kept 10 bases outside the gene matches. CDR3 sequence reads: CASSPRGGLETDTQYF. Here the CDR3 DNA reads TGTGCCAGCAGCCCCCGGGGGGGTTTAGAAACAGATACGCAGTATTTT.

The CDR3 coding sequence is TGTGCCAGCAGCTTAGGACTAGCGGGAGATAATGAGCAGTTCTTC. It codes for CASSLGLAGDNEQFF. The chain joins TRBV7-9 to TRBJ2-1, with TRBD2 matching over 12 bases. The CDR3 spans 15 residues. Germline CDR1 reads SEHNR; CDR2 reads FQNEAQ (reference sequence). The V gene end was trimmed by 1 base and the J gene end by 7 bases; junction bases not matched to a gene: 2.

The chain uses TRBV25-1 and TRBJ1-3; D remains unclear. The CDR3 runs 14 residues. The V gene lost 6 bases and the J gene lost 0 bases, with 9 bases spanning the gap. Germline V lookup: CDR1 MGHDK, CDR2 SYGVNS. CDR3 coding DNA: TGTGCCAGCAGCAACCTTCGCTCTGGAAACACCATATATTTT. Translation gives CASSNLRSGNTIYF. Complete variable domain (other parts from reference TRBV25-1 and TRBJ1-3): EADIYQTPRYLVIGTGKKITLECSQTMGHDKMYWYQQDPGMELHLIHYSYGVNSTEKGDLSSESTVSRIRTEHFPLTLESARPSHTSQYLCASSNLRSGNTIYFGEGSWLTVV.

The chain carries TRBV7-8 and TRBJ1-2; D remains unclear. Germline values: CDR1 SGHVS, CDR2 FQNEAQ. The CDR3 consists of 12 residues. V was trimmed by 5 bases and J by 7 bases, leaving 11 bases between them. CDR3: CASSPLEGGYTF. CDR3 DNA: TGTGCCAGCAGCCCTCTCGAGGGTGGCTACACCTTC.

The rearrangement links TRBV9 to TRBJ2-1; 7 bases are shared with TRBD1. Germline assignment: CDR1 SGDLS and CDR2 YYNGEE. The CDR3 spans 14 residues. Unmatched junction bases numbered 10, after V lost 9 bases and J lost 4 bases. CDR3 sequence reads: CATYPGQIYNEQFF. In DNA, the CDR3 is TGTGCCACCTATCCGGGACAGATATACAATGAGCAGTTCTTC.

This clone appeared once. The genes are TRBV15 and TRBJ2-7; 7 bases match TRBD2. Germline trimming cut 0 bases from V and 6 bases from J; bases unmatched to any gene: 20. The CDR3 runs to 19 residues. Germline-derived CDR1 and CDR2 are LNHNV and YYDKDF (reference sequence). Here the CDR3 reads CATSRDVSGTGFRTLEQYF. CDR3 sequence (DNA): TGTGCCACCAGCAGAGACGTAAGCGGGACTGGATTTAGGACCCTCGAGCAGTACTTC.

This clone was recorded only once. The rearrangement links TRBV11-2 to TRBJ2-7, with D perhaps given as TRBD1 or TRBD2 (5 bases each). The CDR3 spans 15 residues. The V gene's germline CDR1 is SGHAT and CDR2 FQNNGV. Trimming pared 5 bases from V and 3 bases from J, leaving 17 bases between. Written as DNA, the CDR3 is TGTGCCAGCAGCCGTTACCCCGGGACGGTCTACGAGCAGTACTTC. Translated: CASSRYPGTVYEQYF.

The chain couples TRBV7-8 to TRBJ1-2; 7 bases agree with TRBD1. The CDR3 is 15 amino acids. CDR1 is SGHVS and CDR2 is FQNEAQ in the germline V gene. The trim removed 5 bases at V and 4 bases at J, leaving 10 bases unmatched. The CDR3 sequence is CASSTPGDSLYGYTF. CDR3 in DNA: TGTGCCAGCAGCACCCCCGGGGACAGCCTCTATGGCTACACCTTC.

This chain joins TRBV18 and TRBJ1-2; weak D call: TRBD1 (5 bases). This CDR3 region has 13 residues. The V and J ends lost 3 bases and 7 bases respectively, with 12 bases between them. CDR1 and CDR2 from the germline V gene are KGHSH and LQKENI. For the CDR3, the DNA is TGTGCCAGCTCACCCGGGGCCGGGTTTGGCTACACCTTC. It translates to CASSPGAGFGYTF.

In this sample, this clone turned up once. V gene TRBV6-6 combines with J gene TRBJ1-1; D is ambiguous. Germline CDR1 reads MNHNY; CDR2 reads SVGAGI (reference sequence). V shed 2 bases and J shed 1 base, with 5 bases lying between them. This CDR3 region has 13 residues. CDR3 in DNA: TGTGCCAGCAGTTACGCGGAGAACACTGAAGCTTTCTTT. Translated: CASSYAENTEAFF.

The V and J genes are TRBV6-5 and TRBJ1-5, with D possibly TRBD1 on 6 matching bases. The germline V gene encodes CDR1 MNHEY and CDR2 SVGAGI. Trimming removed 5 bases from V and 2 bases from J, with 10 bases in between. CDR3 length equals 14 residues. The CDR3 coding sequence is TGTGCCAGCAGTCAACAGGGAGGCAATCAGCCCCAGCATTTT. It codes for CASSQQGGNQPQHF.

The genes are TRBV2 and TRBJ1-2; unclear D gene. The CDR3 spans 15 residues. Trimming cost V 2 bases and J 8 bases, with 18 bases left between them. Germline CDR1 and CDR2: SNHLY and FYNNEI. The CDR3 region has the DNA TGTGCCAGCAGTGAATTCGGGGAGTCGGTTAAAGGCTACACCTTC. Translating it yields CASSEFGESVKGYTF.

This sequence joins TRBV9 and TRBJ2-2, with 12 bases aligning to TRBD2. The CDR3 is made up of 17 amino acids. CDR1 is SGDLS and CDR2 is YYNGEE in the germline V gene. The trim removed 3 bases at V and 5 bases at J, leaving 8 bases unmatched. DNA for the CDR3: TGTGCCAGCAGCGGAAGCCCTCTAGCGGGGGGGACCGGGGAGCTGTTTTTT. This encodes CASSGSPLAGGTGELFF.

This clone was seen a handful of times. The chain recombines TRBV11-3 with TRBJ2-1; D gene unclear. From germline, CDR1 is SGHNT and CDR2 YENEEA. The length of the CDR3 is 12 residues. Between the trimmed V and J ends, which lost 5 bases and 1 base, there was a span of 3 bases. The CDR3 DNA sequence: TGTGCCAGCAGCCCGTCCTACAATGAGCAGTTCTTC. It specifies CASSPSYNEQFF. The variable domain in full, with the rest retrieved from reference TRBV11-3 and TRBJ2-1, is EAGVVQSPRYKIIEKKQPVAFWCNPISGHNTLYWYLQNLGQGPELLIRYENEEAVDDSQLPKDRFSAERLKGVDSTLKIQPAELGDSAVYLCASSPSYNEQFFGPGTRLTVL.

V usage is TRBV5-1 and J usage is TRBJ2-1; 11 bases are a match to TRBD2. Per germline, CDR1 SGHRS and CDR2 YFSETQ. V shed 4 bases and J 10 bases; nucleotides not matched to a gene: 13. The CDR3 has 16 residues. CDR3 nucleotide sequence: TGCGCCAGCAGCCAATTTCTAGCGGGAGGCTTGGGGGAGCAGTTCTTC. The encoded protein is CASSQFLAGGLGEQFF. The whole variable domain, filled in from reference TRBV5-1 and TRBJ2-1, reads KAGVTQTPRYLIKTRGQQVTLSCSPISGHRSVSWYQQTPGQGLQFLFEYFSETQRNKGNFPGRFSGRQFSNSRSEMNVSTLELGDSALYLCASSQFLAGGLGEQFFGPGTRLTVL.

The chain employs TRBV7-3 and TRBJ2-1; 9 bases are shared with TRBD2. The CDR3 is 16 residues long. The V gene's germline CDR1 is SGHTA and CDR2 FQGTGA. Germline trimming cut 1 base from V and 6 bases from J; bases unmatched to any gene: 7. The CDR3 is CASSLNGGGDPNEQFF. CDR3 nucleotides: TGTGCCAGCAGCTTAAATGGCGGGGGGGACCCCAATGAGCAGTTCTTC. Looking up the rest from reference TRBV7-3 and TRBJ2-1 gives the full variable domain: GAGVSQTPSNKVTEKGKYVELRCDPISGHTALYWYRQSLGQGPEFLIYFQGTGAADDSGLPNDRFFAVRPEGSVSTLKIQRTERGDSAVYLCASSLNGGGDPNEQFFGPGTRLTVL.

V usage is TRBV5-1 and J usage is TRBJ1-2, with D perhaps matching TRBD1 (5 bases). There are 17 residues in the CDR3. The V gene lost 3 bases and the J gene lost 4 bases, with 22 bases spanning the gap. Germline V gene sequence: CDR1 SGHRS, CDR2 YFSETQ. The CDR3 nucleotides are TGCGCCAGCAGCTCCGCCCCGGGACGGCTCTCATCCTATGGCTACACCTTC. It yields the protein CASSSAPGRLSSYGYTF.